Sequencing of this T cell receptor (beta chain) was carried out in a study of patients and donors after allogeneic stem cell transplantation. This clonotype was detected a few times. One entry per CDR3 protein results from TCRdb running MiXCR on the RT-PCR reads. The sample lists about a million distinct CDR3 sequences, over 15% occurring once. Germline CDR1 is ENHRY and CDR2 is SYGVKD. This CDR3 is built from 12 residues. V lost 0 bases and J lost 5, with 4 bases in between. Sequencing was done on a sample of blood, either unsorted or a sorted T cell fraction (not recorded which). This clonotype was obtained from a human donor who was either an allogeneic HSCT recipient or a stem cell or donor lymphocyte infusion donor (not recorded which). It is not recorded whose cells these are; they may come from a transplant donor. The V gene is TRBV10-3, the J gene TRBJ2-5; no firm D call. The CDR3 is CAISESYETQYF. CDR3 bases: TGTGCCATCAGTGAGTCGTATGAGACCCAGTACTTC.